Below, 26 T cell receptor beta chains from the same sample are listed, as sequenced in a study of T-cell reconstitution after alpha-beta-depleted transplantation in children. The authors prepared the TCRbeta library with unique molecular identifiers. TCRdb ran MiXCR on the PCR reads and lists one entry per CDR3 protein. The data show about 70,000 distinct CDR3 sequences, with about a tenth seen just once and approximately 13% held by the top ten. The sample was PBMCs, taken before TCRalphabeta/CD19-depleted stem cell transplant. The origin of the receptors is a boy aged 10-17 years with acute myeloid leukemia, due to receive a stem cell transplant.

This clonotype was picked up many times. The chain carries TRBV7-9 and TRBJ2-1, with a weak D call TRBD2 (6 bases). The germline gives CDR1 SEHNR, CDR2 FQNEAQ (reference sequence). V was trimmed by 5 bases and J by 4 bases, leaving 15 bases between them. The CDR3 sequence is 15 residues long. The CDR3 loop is CASSQPRDSYNEQFF. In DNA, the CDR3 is TGTGCCAGCAGCCAACCCCGGGACTCTTACAATGAGCAGTTCTTC.

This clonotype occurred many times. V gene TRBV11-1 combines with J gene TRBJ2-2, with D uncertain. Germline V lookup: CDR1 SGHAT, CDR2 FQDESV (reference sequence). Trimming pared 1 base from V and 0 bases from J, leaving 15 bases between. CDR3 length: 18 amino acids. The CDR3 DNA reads TGTGCCAGCAGCTTAGAGGAAGGGCAGGCTCCGAACACCGGGGAGCTGTTTTTT. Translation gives CASSLEEGQAPNTGELFF.

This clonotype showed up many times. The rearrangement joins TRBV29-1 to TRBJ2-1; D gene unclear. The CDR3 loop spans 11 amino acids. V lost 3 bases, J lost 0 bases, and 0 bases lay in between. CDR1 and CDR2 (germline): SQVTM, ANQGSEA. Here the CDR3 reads CSVDSYNEQFF. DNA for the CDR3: TGCAGCGTTGACTCCTACAATGAGCAGTTCTTC.

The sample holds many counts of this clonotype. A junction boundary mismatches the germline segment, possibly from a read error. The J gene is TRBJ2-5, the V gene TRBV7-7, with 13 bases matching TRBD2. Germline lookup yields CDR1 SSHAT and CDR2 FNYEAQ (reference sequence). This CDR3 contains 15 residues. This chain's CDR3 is CASSSGTSGAETQYF. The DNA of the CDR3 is TGTGCTAGCAGCTCCGGGACTAGCGGGGCCGAGACCCAGTACTTC.

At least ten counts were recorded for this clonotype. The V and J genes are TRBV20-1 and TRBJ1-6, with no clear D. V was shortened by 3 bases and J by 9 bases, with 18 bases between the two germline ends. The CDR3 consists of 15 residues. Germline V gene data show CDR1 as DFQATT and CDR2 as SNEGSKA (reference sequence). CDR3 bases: TGCAGTGCTAGCACCTCCGGGCTCGCCGGTTCACCCCTCCACTTT. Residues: CSASTSGLAGSPLHF.

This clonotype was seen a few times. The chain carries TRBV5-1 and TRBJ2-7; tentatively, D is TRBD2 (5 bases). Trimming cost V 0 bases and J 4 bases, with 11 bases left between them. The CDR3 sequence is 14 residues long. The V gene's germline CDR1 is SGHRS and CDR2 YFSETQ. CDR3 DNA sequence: TGCGCCAGCAGCTTGGGGACTGCAAAATACGAGCAGTACTTC. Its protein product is CASSLGTAKYEQYF.

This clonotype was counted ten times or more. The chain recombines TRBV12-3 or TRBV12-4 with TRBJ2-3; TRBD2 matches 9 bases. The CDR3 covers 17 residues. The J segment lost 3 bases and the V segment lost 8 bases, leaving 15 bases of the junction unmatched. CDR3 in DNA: TGTGCCAGCGACTACCTGATCCGTAGCGGGAGTACAGATACGCAGTATTTT. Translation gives CASDYLIRSGSTDTQYF.

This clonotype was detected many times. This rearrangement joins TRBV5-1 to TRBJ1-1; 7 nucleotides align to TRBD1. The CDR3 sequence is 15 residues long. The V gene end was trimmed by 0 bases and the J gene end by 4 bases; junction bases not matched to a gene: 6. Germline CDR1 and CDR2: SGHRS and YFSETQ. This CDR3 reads CASSLGQGVGTEAFF. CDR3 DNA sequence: TGCGCCAGCAGCTTGGGGCAGGGGGTTGGCACTGAAGCTTTCTTT.

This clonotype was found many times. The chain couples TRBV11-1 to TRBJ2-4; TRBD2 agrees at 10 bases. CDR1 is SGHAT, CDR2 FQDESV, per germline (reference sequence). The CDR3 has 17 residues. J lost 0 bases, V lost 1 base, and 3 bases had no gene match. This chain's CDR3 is CASSLDGLAVAKNIQYF. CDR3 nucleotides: TGTGCCAGCAGCTTAGATGGACTAGCGGTAGCCAAAAACATTCAGTACTTC.

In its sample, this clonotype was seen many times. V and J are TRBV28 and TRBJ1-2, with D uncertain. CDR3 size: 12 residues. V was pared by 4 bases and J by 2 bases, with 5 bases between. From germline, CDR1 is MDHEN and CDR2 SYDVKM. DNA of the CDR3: TGTGCCAGCAGTTCTGGGAACTATGGCTACACCTTC. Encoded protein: CASSSGNYGYTF.

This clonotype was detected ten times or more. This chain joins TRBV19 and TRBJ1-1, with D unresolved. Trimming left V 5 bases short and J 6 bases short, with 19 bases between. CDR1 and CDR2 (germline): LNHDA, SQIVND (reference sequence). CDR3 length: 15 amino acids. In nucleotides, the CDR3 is TGTGCCAGTAGTGTTACAGCGCTCGAGGTCGCTGAAGCTTTCTTT. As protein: CASSVTALEVAEAFF.

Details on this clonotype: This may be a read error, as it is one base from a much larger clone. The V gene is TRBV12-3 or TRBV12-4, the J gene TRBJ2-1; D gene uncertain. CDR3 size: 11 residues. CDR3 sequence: CASGADSTELF. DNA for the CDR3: TGTGCCAGCGGAGCAGACTCGACTGAACTCTTC.

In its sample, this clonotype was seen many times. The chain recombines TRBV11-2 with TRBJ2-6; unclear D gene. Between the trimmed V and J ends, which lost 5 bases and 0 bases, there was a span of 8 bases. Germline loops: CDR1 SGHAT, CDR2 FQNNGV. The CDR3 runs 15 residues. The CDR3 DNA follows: TGTGCCAGCAGCCAACTCGACTCTGGGGCCAACGTCCTGACTTTC. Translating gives CASSQLDSGANVLTF.

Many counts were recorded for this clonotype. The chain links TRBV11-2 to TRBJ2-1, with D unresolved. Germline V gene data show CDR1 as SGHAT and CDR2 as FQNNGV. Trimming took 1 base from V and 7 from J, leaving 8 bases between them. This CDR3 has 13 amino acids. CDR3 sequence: CASSLVGQNEQFF. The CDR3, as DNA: TGTGCCAGCAGCTTAGTGGGCCAAAATGAGCAGTTCTTC.

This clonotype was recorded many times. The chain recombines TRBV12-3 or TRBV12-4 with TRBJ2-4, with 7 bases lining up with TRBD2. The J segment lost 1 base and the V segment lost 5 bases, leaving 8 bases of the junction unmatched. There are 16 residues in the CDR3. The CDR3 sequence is CASSPLGGIAKNIQYF. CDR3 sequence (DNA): TGTGCCAGCAGTCCCCTGGGGGGGATCGCCAAAAACATTCAGTACTTC.

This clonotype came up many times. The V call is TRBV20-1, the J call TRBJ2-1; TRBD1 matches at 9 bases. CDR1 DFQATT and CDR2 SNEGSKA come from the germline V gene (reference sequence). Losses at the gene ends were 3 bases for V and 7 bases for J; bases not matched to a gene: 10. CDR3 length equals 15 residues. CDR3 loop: CSASLGQGLWNEQFF. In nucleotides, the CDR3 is TGCAGTGCTAGCCTGGGACAGGGTCTATGGAATGAGCAGTTCTTC.

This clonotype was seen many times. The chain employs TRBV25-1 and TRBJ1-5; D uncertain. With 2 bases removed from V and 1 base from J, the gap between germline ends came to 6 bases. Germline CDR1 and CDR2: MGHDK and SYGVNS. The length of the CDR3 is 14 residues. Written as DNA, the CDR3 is TGTGCCAGCAGTGAACGGGGAAGCAATCAGCCCCAGCATTTT. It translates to CASSERGSNQPQHF. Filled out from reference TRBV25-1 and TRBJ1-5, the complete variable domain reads EADIYQTPRYLVIGTGKKITLECSQTMGHDKMYWYQQDPGMELHLIHYSYGVNSTEKGDLSSESTVSRIRTEHFPLTLESARPSHTSQYLCASSERGSNQPQHFGDGTRLSIL.

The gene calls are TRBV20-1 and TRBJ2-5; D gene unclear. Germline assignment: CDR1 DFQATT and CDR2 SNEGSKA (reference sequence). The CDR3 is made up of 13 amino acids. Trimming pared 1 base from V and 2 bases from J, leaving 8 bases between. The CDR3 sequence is CSARGGPQETQYF. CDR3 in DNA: TGCAGTGCTAGAGGCGGCCCTCAAGAGACCCAGTACTTC.

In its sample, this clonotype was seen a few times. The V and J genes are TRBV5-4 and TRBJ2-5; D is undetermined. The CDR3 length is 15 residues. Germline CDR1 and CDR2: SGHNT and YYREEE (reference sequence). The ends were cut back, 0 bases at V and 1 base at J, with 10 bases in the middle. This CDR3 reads CASSLDIVGQETQYF. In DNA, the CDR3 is TGTGCCAGCAGCTTGGACATTGTAGGCCAAGAGACCCAGTACTTC.

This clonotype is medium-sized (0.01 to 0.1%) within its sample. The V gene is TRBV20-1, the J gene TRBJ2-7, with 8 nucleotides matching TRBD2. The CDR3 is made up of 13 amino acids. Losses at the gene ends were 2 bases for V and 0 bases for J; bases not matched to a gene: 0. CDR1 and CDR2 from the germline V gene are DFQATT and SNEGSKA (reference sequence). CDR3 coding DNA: TGCAGTGCTAGACTAGCGGGCTCCTACGAGCAGTACGTC. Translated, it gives CSARLAGSYEQYV.

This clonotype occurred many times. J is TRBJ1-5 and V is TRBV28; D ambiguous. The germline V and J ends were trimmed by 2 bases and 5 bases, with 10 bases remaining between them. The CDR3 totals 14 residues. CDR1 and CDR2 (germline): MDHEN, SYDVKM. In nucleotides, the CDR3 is TGTGCCAGCAGTTTAAGGCGACTCGATCAGCCCCAGCATTTT. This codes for CASSLRRLDQPQHF.

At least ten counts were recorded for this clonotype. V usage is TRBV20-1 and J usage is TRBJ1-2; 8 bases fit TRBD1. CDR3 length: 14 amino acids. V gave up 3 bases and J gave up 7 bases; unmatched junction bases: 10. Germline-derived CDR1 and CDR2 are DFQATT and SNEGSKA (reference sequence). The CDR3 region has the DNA TGCAGTGCTAGCAACCGGACAGGGTTGGGTGGCTACACCTTC. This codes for CSASNRTGLGGYTF.

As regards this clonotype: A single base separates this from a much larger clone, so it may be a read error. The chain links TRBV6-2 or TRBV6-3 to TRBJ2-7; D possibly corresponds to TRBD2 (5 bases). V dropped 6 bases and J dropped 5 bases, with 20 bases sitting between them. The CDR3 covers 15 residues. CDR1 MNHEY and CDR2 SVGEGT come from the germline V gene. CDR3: CASRYKFGGGNEQYF. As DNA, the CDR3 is TGTGCCAGCAGGTATAAGTTCGGCGGAGGAAACGAGCAGTACTTC.

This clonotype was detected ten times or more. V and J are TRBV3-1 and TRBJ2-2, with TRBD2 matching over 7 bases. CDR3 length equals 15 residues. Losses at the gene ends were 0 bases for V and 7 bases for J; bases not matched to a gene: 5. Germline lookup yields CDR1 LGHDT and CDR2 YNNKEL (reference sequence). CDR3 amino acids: CASSQELASHGELFF. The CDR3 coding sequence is TGTGCCAGCAGCCAAGAACTAGCGTCTCACGGGGAGCTGTTTTTT.

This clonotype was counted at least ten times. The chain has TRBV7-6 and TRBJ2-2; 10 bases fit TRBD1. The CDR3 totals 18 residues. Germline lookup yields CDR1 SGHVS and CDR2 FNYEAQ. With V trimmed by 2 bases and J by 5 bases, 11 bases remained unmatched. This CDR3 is CASSLQNRQGANTGELFF. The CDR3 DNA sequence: TGTGCCAGCAGCTTACAAAACAGACAGGGGGCAAATACCGGGGAGCTGTTTTTT.

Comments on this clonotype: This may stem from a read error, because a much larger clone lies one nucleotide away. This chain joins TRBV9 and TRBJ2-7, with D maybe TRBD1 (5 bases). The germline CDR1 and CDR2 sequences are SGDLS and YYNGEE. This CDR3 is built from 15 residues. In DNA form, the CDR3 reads TGTGCCAGCAGCGTAGGGGGCAGCTACTCCTACGATCAGTACTTC. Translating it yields CASSVGGSYSYDQYF.